The 9 T cell receptor beta chains given below trace back to one sample, sequenced in a study of blood T cell repertoires in COVID-19. Measured with immunoSEQ multiplex PCR; TCRdb has only the in-frame clones, and not every one. The table has some 150,000 clones, roughly nine tenths seen once; the top ten hold under 2%. The sequencing input was peripheral blood. The receptors were gathered from a human donor in a cohort sampled during active COVID-19.

The chain couples TRBV9 to TRBJ2-5; D perhaps matches TRBD2 (5 bases). CDR3 length equals 13 residues. V lost 0 bases to trimming and J lost 3 bases, with 6 bases between them. Looked up from germline, CDR1 is SGDLS and CDR2 is YYNGEE. CDR3 residues: CASSVVEEETQYF. DNA of the CDR3: TGTGCCAGCAGCGTAGTGGAGGAAGAGACCCAGTACTTC.

This chain connects TRBV5-5 to TRBJ1-2; D gene ambiguous. This CDR3 region has 11 residues. Germline-derived CDR1 and CDR2 are SGHKS and YYEKEE (reference sequence). Deletions cut 4 bases from V and 4 bases from J, with 5 bases between. The DNA for the CDR3 is TGTGCCAGCAGCCCGGGCTATGGCTACACCTTC. It translates to CASSPGYGYTF. Based on the CDR3 plus reference TRBV5-5 and TRBJ1-2, the full variable domain is DAGVTQSPTHLIKTRGQQVTLRCSPISGHKSVSWYQQVLGQGPQFIFQYYEKEERGRGNFPDRFSARQFPNYSSELNVNALLLGDSALYLCASSPGYGYTFGSGTRLTVV.

V gene TRBV13 combines with J gene TRBJ1-4; D gene unclear. Trimming removed 7 bases from V and 3 bases from J, with 9 bases in between. Germline CDR1 PRHDT, CDR2 FYEKMQ (reference sequence). There are 13 residues in the CDR3. This CDR3 reads CASNRRANEKLFF. CDR3 bases: TGTGCCAGCAACCGACGGGCTAATGAAAAACTGTTTTTT.

V is TRBV6-4 and J is TRBJ1-2, with TRBD1 matching over 7 bases. Germline assignment: CDR1 MRHNA and CDR2 SNTAGT. This CDR3 contains 14 residues. With V trimmed by 9 bases and J by 5 bases, 12 bases remained unmatched. CDR3 loop: CARMNYRGGYGYTF. The CDR3 DNA reads as TGTGCCAGGATGAATTACAGGGGCGGTTATGGCTACACCTTC.

The V and J genes are TRBV10-3 and TRBJ1-2; D remains ambiguous. Deletions cut 0 bases from V and 0 bases from J, with 5 bases between. The germline V gene encodes CDR1 ENHRY and CDR2 SYGVKD. The CDR3 has 14 amino acids. CDR3 nucleotides: TGTGCCATCAGTGAGTCTGGAGCTAACTATGGCTACACCTTC. Translated, it gives CAISESGANYGYTF.

The chain combines TRBV27 with TRBJ2-2; perhaps TRBD1 as D (5 bases). The CDR3 spans 16 residues. CDR1 is MNHEY, CDR2 SMNVEV, per germline (reference sequence). Trimming pared 0 bases from V and 7 bases from J, leaving 15 bases between. CDR3 sequence: CASSLSIEGANGELFF. CDR3 DNA: TGTGCCAGCAGTTTATCGATAGAAGGGGCTAACGGGGAGCTGTTTTTT.

The V and J genes are TRBV6-5 and TRBJ1-5; the D gene is possibly TRBD1 (6 bases). Germline values: CDR1 MNHEY, CDR2 SVGAGI. The CDR3 loop spans 15 amino acids. Trimming took 6 bases from V and 4 from J, leaving 16 bases between them. The CDR3: CASSPAGGANQPQHF. DNA for the CDR3: TGTGCCAGCAGCCCCGCGGGGGGCGCGAATCAGCCCCAGCATTTT.

This sequence joins TRBV4-3 and TRBJ2-2, with D hard to call. V was clipped by 0 bases and J by 2 bases, with 7 bases between them. Germline CDR1 is LGHNA and CDR2 is YSLEER. The CDR3 consists of 15 residues. This CDR3 is CASSQEFLNTGELFF. CDR3 sequence (DNA): TGCGCCAGCAGCCAAGAATTCCTAAACACCGGGGAGCTGTTTTTT.

This rearrangement joins TRBV18 to TRBJ2-7, with 9 bases that match TRBD1. V was pared by 0 bases and J by 4 bases, with 4 bases of the junction left unmatched. The germline gives CDR1 KGHSH, CDR2 LQKENI. CDR3 size: 15 residues. This chain's CDR3 is CASSPPGTGTYEQYF. CDR3 in DNA: TGTGCCAGCTCACCACCGGGGACAGGGACGTACGAGCAGTACTTC.